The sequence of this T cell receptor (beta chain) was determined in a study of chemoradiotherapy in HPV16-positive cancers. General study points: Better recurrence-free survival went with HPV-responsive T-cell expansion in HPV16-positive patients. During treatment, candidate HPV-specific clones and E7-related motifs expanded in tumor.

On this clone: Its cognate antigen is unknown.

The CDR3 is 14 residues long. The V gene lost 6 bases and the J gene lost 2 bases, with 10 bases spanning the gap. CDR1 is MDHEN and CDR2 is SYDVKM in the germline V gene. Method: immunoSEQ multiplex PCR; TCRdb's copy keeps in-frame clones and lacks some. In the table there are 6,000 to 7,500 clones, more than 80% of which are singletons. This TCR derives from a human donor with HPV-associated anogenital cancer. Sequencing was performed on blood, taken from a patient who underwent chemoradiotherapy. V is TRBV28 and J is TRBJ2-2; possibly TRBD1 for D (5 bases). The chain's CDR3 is CASSIWGNTGELFF. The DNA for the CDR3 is TGTGCCAGCAGCATCTGGGGCAACACCGGGGAGCTGTTTTTT.